The T cell receptor (beta chain) under discussion was sequenced for a study of T-cell memory formation after mild COVID-19. Study results and caveats: For contracting clones, CD4+ ones sat mainly in CM and EM, CD8+ in EMRA. CD4/CD8 balance characterized clones contracting day 15 to 85, and CD4+ skew characterized later expanders. Pre-infection memory harbored some responding clones, suggesting cross-reactive memory joined.

TCRdb re-called the 5' RACE reads through MiXCR, storing one row per CDR3 protein. The table lists hundreds of thousands of distinct CDR3 sequences, approximately 25% of them singletons. The CDR3 is 20 residues long. Germline CDR1 reads MNHEY; CDR2 reads SVGEGT. V shed 9 bases and J shed 5 bases, with 34 bases lying between them. For this clonotype: The antigen is not known.

The rearrangement uses TRBV6-2 or TRBV6-3 and TRBJ2-2; tentatively, D is TRBD2 (5 bases). Specimen: PBMCs or a T cell subset sorted from them (not recorded which). The sequence derives from an adult woman who had mild COVID-19 (a few samples of this study predate the infection). Cell type and time point are not known. CDR3 bases: TGTGCCAGTAGGCGGTTGTCTTTCAAAAAACCGAGGGTTCAGACCGGGGAGCTGTTTTTT. Translation: CASRRLSFKKPRVQTGELFF.